This entry describes one TCR beta chain. Per the authors' pipeline: Amplified reference gene primers provided the basis for estimating nucleated cell counts. Here immunoSEQ multiplex PCR was the method, and the copy in TCRdb shows in-frame clones only, minus some. V, J and clone size were drawn from that table, and D and trimming were deduced from the DNA. The sample lists 160,000 or so clones, over 75% occurring once. Deletions cut 1 base from V and 6 bases from J, with 3 bases between. This CDR3 spans 11 amino acids. Germline V gives CDR1 ENHRY, CDR2 SYGVKD. The source of the sample is a study of blood T cell repertoires in COVID-19. In the study overall: Donors in the United States, Italy and Spain gave samples during acute or convalescent COVID-19. T cells, B-cell-depleted T cells, or PBMCs supplied cDNA or gDNA.

This TCR was sampled from a human donor in a cohort sampled during active COVID-19. The chain couples TRBV10-3 to TRBJ1-1; D call uncertain. The sequencing input was peripheral blood. The CDR3 sequence is CAISELSEAFF. CDR3 sequence (DNA): TGTGCCATCAGTGAGTTATCTGAAGCTTTCTTT.